This T cell receptor beta chain was obtained from a study of cytomegalovirus exposure and HLA in healthy donors. This CDR3 region has 14 residues. V was shortened by 1 base and J by 8 bases, with 12 bases between the two germline ends. Germline-derived CDR1 and CDR2 are MGHRA and YSYEKL. Amplification used 60 Vbeta primers and 13 Jbeta primers. Sequencing was performed with immunoSEQ multiplex PCR; in TCRdb, only in-frame clones are kept and a portion is missing. The table lists some 180,000 clones, roughly 80% of them singletons, with less than 2% in the top ten. Source material: PBMCs. This TCR was sampled from a woman aged 18-29 years in good health and CMV-seronegative. The chain recombines TRBV4-1 with TRBJ2-1, with D possibly matching TRBD1 (6 bases). CDR3 in amino acids: CASSQASQGYEQFF. In DNA, the CDR3 is TGCGCCAGCAGCCAAGCTTCACAGGGCTATGAGCAGTTCTTC.